This T cell receptor beta chain was documented in a study of T cell responses to AZD1222 COVID-19 vaccine. Study findings and constraints: Targeting of unmutated variant regions was reportedly seen in nearly half of spike-specific TCRs.

Libraries were prepared by immunoSEQ multiplex PCR; TCRdb keeps only in-frame clonotypes and omits some of them. The sample holds 90,000 to 150,000 clones, approximately 90% seen once. A note on this clone: Its antigen is not known.

Second doses that came at about 4 or about 12 weeks were put together. This TCR derives from an adult who received the AZD1222 COVID-19 vaccine. This specimen consisted of peripheral blood, obtained 28 days after the second AZD1222 dose.

The CDR3 coding sequence is TGTGCCAGCAGTTTACGACAGCCGAACACTGAAGCTTTCTTT. Protein: CASSLRQPNTEAFF. V and J are TRBV27 and TRBJ1-1; D is perhaps TRBD1 (5 bases). V was clipped by 2 bases and J by 1 base, with 8 bases between them. The CDR3 runs to 14 residues. CDR1 MNHEY and CDR2 SMNVEV come from the germline V gene (reference sequence).